Each of the 10 T cell receptor beta chains below was sequenced from the same sample in a study of Graves' ophthalmopathy and Graves' hyperthyroidism. RNA transcripts yielded amplified TCR beta CDR3 regions. First-round RT-PCR employed HTBI primers, with a second-round multiplex PCR after it. TCRdb independently ran MiXCR on the multiplex PCR reads; one entry per CDR3 protein. The sample lists around 600,000 distinct CDR3 sequences, about two fifths occurring once. Specimen: peripheral blood. The source is an adult man with Graves' ophthalmopathy.

The rearrangement joins TRBV9 to TRBJ2-7; possible D gene TRBD2, 6 bases. The CDR3 has 14 residues. CDR1 and CDR2 (germline): SGDLS, YYNGEE. Trimming left V 2 bases short and J 6 bases short, with 15 bases between. Here the CDR3 reads CASSVKRDSGEQYF. The CDR3 DNA follows: TGTGCCAGCAGCGTGAAACGGGACTCCGGCGAGCAGTACTTC.

This clonotype was picked up many times. This chain links TRBV12-3 or TRBV12-4 with TRBJ1-1; no definite D call. The CDR3 extends over 11 amino acids. V was cut by 5 bases and J by 4 bases, with 5 bases left in between. DNA of the CDR3: TGTGCCAGCAGTCGGGCCACTGAAGCTTTCTTT. Its translation: CASSRATEAFF.

In its sample, this clonotype was seen a few times. J is TRBJ2-5 and V is TRBV20-1; D perhaps matches TRBD2 (5 bases). V lost 5 bases, J lost 1 base, and 11 bases lay in between. Germline CDR1 and CDR2: DFQATT and SNEGSKA (reference sequence). CDR3 size: 13 residues. DNA of the CDR3: TGCAGTGCTGGTGGCGGGCCCCAAGAGACCCAGTACTTC. Amino acids: CSAGGGPQETQYF.

The chain recombines TRBV12-3 or TRBV12-4 with TRBJ1-5; D unclear. The V end lost 5 bases, the J end lost 5 bases, and 16 bases lay between the germline ends. The CDR3 spans 15 residues. CDR3 bases: TGTGCCAGCAGTGTGATTTCAGGTCAGGATCAGCCCCAGCATTTT. This translates into CASSVISGQDQPQHF.

Note on this clonotype: Just one base apart from a much larger clone, this may be a read error. In DNA, the CDR3 is TGCAGTGCTAGAAACACAGGGGGCGGCAATCAGCCCCAGCATTTT. Translating it yields CSARNTGGGNQPQHF. J is TRBJ1-5 and V is TRBV20-1, with 9 bases lining up with TRBD1. Trimming at V came to 2 bases and at J to 2 bases, leaving 4 bases not matched to a gene. Per germline, CDR1 DFQATT and CDR2 SNEGSKA (reference sequence). This CDR3 contains 15 residues.

Concerning this clonotype: At one of its ends the junction is not consistent with the germline gene, which may arise from a read error. The chain employs TRBV10-3 and TRBJ1-1; D is unclear. Per the germline V gene, CDR1 is ENHRY and CDR2 is SYGVKD. The CDR3 extends over 13 amino acids. The CDR3 nucleotides are TGTGCCAGCAGTTACAGCGGGGTCGCTGAAGCTTTCTTT. Its protein is CASSYSGVAEAFF.

A word on this clonotype: A read error may be the cause here, since a much bigger clone is one base away. V gene TRBV4-2 combines with J gene TRBJ2-5; 7 bases fit TRBD2. The junction had 16 bases not matched to a gene; V was cut back by 7 bases and J by 5 bases. The CDR3 runs 16 residues. Germline V gives CDR1 LGHNA, CDR2 YNFKEQ. CDR3 protein: CASIRSYTISGETQYF. For the CDR3, the DNA is TGTGCCAGCATCCGTTCATATACGATTAGCGGGGAGACCCAGTACTTC.

In this sample, this clonotype turned up a few times. The CDR3 DNA is TGTGCCAGCAGCCAAGACAGCCTCTCCTACGAGCAGTACTTC. It is translated as CASSQDSLSYEQYF. The rearrangement uses TRBV3-1 and TRBJ2-7; D not resolved. Germline lookup yields CDR1 LGHDT and CDR2 YNNKEL (reference sequence). This CDR3 spans 14 amino acids. V lost 0 bases, J lost 0 bases, and 6 bases lay in between.

This clonotype has just a few counts. This chain connects TRBV24-1 to TRBJ1-5, with no clear D. Germline CDR1 reads KGHDR; CDR2 reads SFDVKD. The CDR3 is made up of 13 amino acids. The V gene lost 5 bases and the J gene lost 7 bases, with 11 bases spanning the gap. The chain's CDR3 is CATSGGRSQPQHF. CDR3 sequence (DNA): TGTGCCACCAGTGGAGGCAGATCGCAGCCCCAGCATTTT.

The V gene is TRBV2, the J gene TRBJ1-2; D is unclear. Between the trimmed V and J ends, which lost 6 bases and 0 bases, there was a span of 11 bases. Germline values: CDR1 SNHLY, CDR2 FYNNEI. This CDR3 has 14 amino acids. DNA for the CDR3: TGTGCCAGCAGCCGGGGAAAAGCTAACTATGGCTACACCTTC. Residues: CASSRGKANYGYTF. The full variable domain, in which reference TRBV2 and TRBJ1-2 provide the parts outside the CDR3, is EPEVTQTPSHQVTQMGQEVILRCVPISNHLYFYWYRQILGQKVEFLVSFYNNEISEKSEIFDDQFSVERPDGSNFTLKIRSTKLEDSAMYFCASSRGKANYGYTFGSGTRLTVV.